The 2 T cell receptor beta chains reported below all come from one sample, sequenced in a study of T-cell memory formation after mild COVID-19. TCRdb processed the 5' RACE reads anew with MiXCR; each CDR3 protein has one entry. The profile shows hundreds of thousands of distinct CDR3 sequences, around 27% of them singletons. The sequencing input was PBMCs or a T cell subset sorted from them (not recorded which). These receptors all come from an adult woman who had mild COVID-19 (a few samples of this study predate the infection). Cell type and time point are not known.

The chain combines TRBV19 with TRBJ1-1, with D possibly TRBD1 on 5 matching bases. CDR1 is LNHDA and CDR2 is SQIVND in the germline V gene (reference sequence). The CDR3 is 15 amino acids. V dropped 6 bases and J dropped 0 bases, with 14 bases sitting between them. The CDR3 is CASRQGPRMNTEAFF. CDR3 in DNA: TGTGCCAGTAGGCAGGGCCCGAGGATGAACACTGAAGCTTTCTTT.

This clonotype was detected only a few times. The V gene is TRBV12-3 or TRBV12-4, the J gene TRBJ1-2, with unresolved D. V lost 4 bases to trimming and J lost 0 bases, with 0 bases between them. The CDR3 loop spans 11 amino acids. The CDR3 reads CASSSNYGYTF. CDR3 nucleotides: TGTGCCAGCAGTTCTAACTATGGCTACACCTTC.